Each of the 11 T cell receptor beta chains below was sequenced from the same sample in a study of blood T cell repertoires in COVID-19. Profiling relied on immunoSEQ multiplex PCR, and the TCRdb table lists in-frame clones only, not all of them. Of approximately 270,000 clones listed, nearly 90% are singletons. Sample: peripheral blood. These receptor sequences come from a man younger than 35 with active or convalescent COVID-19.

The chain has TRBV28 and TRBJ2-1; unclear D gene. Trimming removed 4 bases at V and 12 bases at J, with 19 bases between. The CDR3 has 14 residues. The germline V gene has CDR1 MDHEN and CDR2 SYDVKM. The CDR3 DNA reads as TGTGCCAGCAGTTACTCACCGGTCGAATGGTGGCAGTTCTTC. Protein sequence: CASSYSPVEWWQFF.

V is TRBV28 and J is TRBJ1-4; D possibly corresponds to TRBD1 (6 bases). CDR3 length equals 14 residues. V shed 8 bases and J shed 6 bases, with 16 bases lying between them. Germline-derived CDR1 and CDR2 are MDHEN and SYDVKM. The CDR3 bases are TGTGCCAGCCTCCCGGGGACACGGTATGAAAAACTGTTTTTT. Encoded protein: CASLPGTRYEKLFF.

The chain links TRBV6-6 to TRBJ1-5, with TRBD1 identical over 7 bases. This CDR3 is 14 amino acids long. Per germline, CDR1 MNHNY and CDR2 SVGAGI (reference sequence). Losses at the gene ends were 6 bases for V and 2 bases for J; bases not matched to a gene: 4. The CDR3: CASRVGQGNQPQHF. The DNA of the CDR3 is TGTGCCAGCAGAGTAGGACAGGGCAATCAGCCCCAGCATTTT.

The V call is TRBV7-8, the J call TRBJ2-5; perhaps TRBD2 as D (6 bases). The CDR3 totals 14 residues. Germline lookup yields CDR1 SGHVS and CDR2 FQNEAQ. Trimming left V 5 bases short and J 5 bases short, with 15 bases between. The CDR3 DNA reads TGTGCCAGCAGCCGTGGAGGGCCAGAGGAGACCCAGTACTTC. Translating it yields CASSRGGPEETQYF.

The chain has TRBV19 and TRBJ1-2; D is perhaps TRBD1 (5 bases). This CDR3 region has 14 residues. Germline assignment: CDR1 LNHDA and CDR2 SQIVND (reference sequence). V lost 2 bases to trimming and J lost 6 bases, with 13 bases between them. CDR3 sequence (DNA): TGTGCCAGTAGTATAATCAGGGAACAAAATGGCTACACCTTC. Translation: CASSIIREQNGYTF.

CDR3 sequence reads: CASSLTSGSHEQYF. As DNA, the CDR3 is TGTGCCAGCAGCTTGACTAGCGGGAGCCACGAGCAGTACTTC. J is TRBJ2-7 and V is TRBV7-3; TRBD2 aligns across 12 bases. V shed 3 bases, J shed 5 bases, and the junction held 2 bases outside the gene matches. The CDR3 loop spans 14 amino acids. The V gene's germline CDR1 is SGHTA and CDR2 FQGTGA.

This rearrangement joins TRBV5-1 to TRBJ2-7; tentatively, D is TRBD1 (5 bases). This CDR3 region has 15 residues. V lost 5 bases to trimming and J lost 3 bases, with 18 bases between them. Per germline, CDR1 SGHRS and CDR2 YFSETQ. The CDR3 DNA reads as TGCGCCAGCAGGGATCCGGACATCCTTGGCTACGAGCAGTACTTC. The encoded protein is CASRDPDILGYEQYF.

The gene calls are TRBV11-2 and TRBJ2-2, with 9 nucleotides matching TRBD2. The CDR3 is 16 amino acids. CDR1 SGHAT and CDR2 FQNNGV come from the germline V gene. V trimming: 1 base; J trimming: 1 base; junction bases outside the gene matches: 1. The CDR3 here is CASSLGLAVNTGELFF. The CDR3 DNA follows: TGTGCCAGCAGCTTAGGACTAGCGGTGAACACCGGGGAGCTGTTTTTT.

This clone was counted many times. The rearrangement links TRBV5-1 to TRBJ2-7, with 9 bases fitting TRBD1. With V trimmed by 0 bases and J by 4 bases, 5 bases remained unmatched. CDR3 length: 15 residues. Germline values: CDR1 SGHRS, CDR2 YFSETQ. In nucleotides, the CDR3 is TGCGCCAGCAGCTTGGATGGGACAGGGAAGTACGAGCAGTACTTC. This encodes CASSLDGTGKYEQYF.

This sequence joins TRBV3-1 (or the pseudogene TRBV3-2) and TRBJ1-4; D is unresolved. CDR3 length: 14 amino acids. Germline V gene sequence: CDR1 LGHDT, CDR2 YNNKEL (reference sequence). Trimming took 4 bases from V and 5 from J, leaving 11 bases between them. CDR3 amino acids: CASSLGGVNEKLFF. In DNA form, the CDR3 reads TGTGCCAGCAGCCTCGGAGGAGTAAATGAAAAACTGTTTTTT.

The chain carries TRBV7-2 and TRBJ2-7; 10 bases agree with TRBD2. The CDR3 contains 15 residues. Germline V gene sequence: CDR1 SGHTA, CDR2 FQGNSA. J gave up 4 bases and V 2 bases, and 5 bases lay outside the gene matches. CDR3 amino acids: CASSLTSGEGYEQYF. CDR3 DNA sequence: TGTGCCAGCAGCTTAACTAGCGGGGAAGGTTACGAGCAGTACTTC.